The next 6 T cell receptor beta chains were all read from a single sample in a study of CD8+ T cells in alopecia areata. Stated treatment: oral pan-JAK inhibitor, 5-10 mg twice daily. Isolated RNA was reverse transcribed into cDNA used as the sequencing template. Assay used: immunoSEQ multiplex PCR; TCRdb lists only in-frame clones, some missing. The table has 150,000 to 200,000 clones, around 58% seen once; the top ten hold approximately 12%. Sequenced here: CD8+ T cells sorted from blood, sampled at week 24, from a patient treated with tofacitinib. These receptor sequences come from a human donor with alopecia areata.

J is TRBJ2-1 and V is TRBV30; TRBD1 is a possible D gene (6 bases). The CDR3 runs to 13 residues. V was cut by 2 bases and J by 6 bases, with 11 bases left in between. The germline V gene has CDR1 GTSNPN and CDR2 SVGIG (reference sequence). The CDR3 region has the DNA TGTGCCTGGAGTAATATGGGGGCCAATGAGCAGTTCTTC. Its protein is CAWSNMGANEQFF.

This clone was observed a handful of times. The chain recombines TRBV6-5 with TRBJ2-3; D may correspond to TRBD1 or TRBD2 (5 bases each). V lost 10 bases to trimming and J lost 6 bases, with 20 bases between them. CDR3 size: 14 residues. Per the germline V gene, CDR1 is MNHEY and CDR2 is SVGAGI. CDR3: CATAVFFGADTQYF. The CDR3 nucleotides are TGTGCCACCGCCGTATTTTTCGGGGCTGATACGCAGTATTTT.

This clone was counted only a few times. The chain uses TRBV7-9 and TRBJ1-2; D gene uncertain. From germline, CDR1 is SEHNR and CDR2 FQNEAQ (reference sequence). The V end was cut by 5 bases, the J end by 7 bases, with 23 bases between. The CDR3 is made up of 16 amino acids. The CDR3 DNA follows: TGTGCCAGCAGCCCTCCCCTGAGCTTCGATGGACGTGGCTACACCTTC. This sequence encodes CASSPPLSFDGRGYTF.

This clone was found once. The chain is built from TRBV4-1 and TRBJ2-3; no clear D gene. The CDR3 length is 14 residues. Trimming shortened V by 2 bases and J by 4 bases, and 10 bases separated the two germline ends. CDR1 MGHRA and CDR2 YSYEKL come from the germline V gene. DNA of the CDR3: TGCGCCAGCAGCCAACTAGTAGGAGCAGATACGCAGTATTTT. It is translated as CASSQLVGADTQYF.

The chain joins TRBV5-6 to TRBJ2-7; D is possibly TRBD1 (6 bases). In germline, CDR1 is SGHDT, CDR2 YYEEEE. The V end lost 4 bases, the J end lost 3 bases, and 14 bases lay between the germline ends. The CDR3 consists of 14 residues. CDR3: CASSDGTRVYEQYF. The DNA for the CDR3 is TGTGCCAGCAGCGACGGGACACGAGTCTACGAGCAGTACTTC.

Only a few counts were recorded for this clone. The chain carries TRBV7-9 and TRBJ2-5; 8 bases fit TRBD2. Trimming at V came to 2 bases and at J to 1 base, leaving 0 bases not matched to a gene. Germline CDR1 is SEHNR and CDR2 is FQNEAQ (reference sequence). CDR3 length equals 14 residues. The CDR3: CASSLTSGQETQYF. Here the CDR3 DNA reads TGTGCCAGCAGCTTAACTAGCGGCCAAGAGACCCAGTACTTC.